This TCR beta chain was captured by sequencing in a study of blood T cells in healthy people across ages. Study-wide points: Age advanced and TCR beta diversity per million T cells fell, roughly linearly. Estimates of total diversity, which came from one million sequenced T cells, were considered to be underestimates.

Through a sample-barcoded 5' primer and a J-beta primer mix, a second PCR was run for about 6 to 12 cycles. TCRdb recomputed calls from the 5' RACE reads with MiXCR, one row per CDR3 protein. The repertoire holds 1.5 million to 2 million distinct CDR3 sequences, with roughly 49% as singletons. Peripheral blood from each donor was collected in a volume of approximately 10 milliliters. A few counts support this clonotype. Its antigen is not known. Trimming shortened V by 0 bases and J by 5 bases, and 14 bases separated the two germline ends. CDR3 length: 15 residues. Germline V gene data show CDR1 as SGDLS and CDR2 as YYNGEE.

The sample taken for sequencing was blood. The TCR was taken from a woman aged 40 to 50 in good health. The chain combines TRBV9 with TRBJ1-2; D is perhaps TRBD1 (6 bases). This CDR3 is CASSVDGGGKYGYTF. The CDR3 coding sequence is TGTGCCAGCAGCGTAGATGGAGGGGGGAAGTATGGCTACACCTTC.